These 10 T cell receptor beta chains came from one sample sequenced in a study of shared clonotypes between healthy human individuals. This table comes from immunoSEQ multiplex PCR, and its TCRdb copy is limited to in-frame clones, with some not included. The repertoire holds some 96,000 clones, with around 43% as singletons. Sequencing was carried out using PBMCs. These receptors came from a woman in her forties in good health. Some clones in this sample may be carry-over from other donors' samples.

CDR3 DNA: TGTGCCAGCAGACAGGGGGCTTTTGACTATGGCTACACCTTC. Protein product: CASRQGAFDYGYTF. This chain joins TRBV28 and TRBJ1-2; 9 positions agree with TRBD1. V trimming: 6 bases; J trimming: 3 bases; junction bases outside the gene matches: 5. Germline V gene lookup returns CDR1 MDHEN and CDR2 SYDVKM. The CDR3 has 14 residues.

CDR3 sequence (DNA): TGCAGCGTTGTTGGCCAGGGTTCAACCGCCTACGAGCAGTACTTC. This sequence encodes CSVVGQGSTAYEQYF. The J gene is TRBJ2-7, the V gene TRBV29-1; weak D call: TRBD1 (5 bases). V lost 4 bases and J 2 bases, leaving 18 bases between the germline ends. Germline V lookup: CDR1 SQVTM, CDR2 ANQGSEA. CDR3 length: 15 residues.

This chain links TRBV30 with TRBJ2-7; D unclear. Germline values: CDR1 GTSNPN, CDR2 SVGIG (reference sequence). This CDR3 comprises 11 residues. V was clipped by 1 base and J by 6 bases, with 7 bases between them. CDR3: CAWSAGLEQYF. The CDR3 coding sequence is TGTGCCTGGAGTGCCGGCCTCGAGCAGTACTTC.

Worth noting for this clone: The conserved closing phenylalanine or tryptophan is absent in this CDR3, likely reflecting a read error. The DNA is left out, because the CDR3 cannot be placed on it with certainty; the CDR3 is given as TCRdb lists it. This sequence joins TRBV7-9 and TRBJ2-7; the table's D call, TRBD2, was not checked against the DNA. The CDR3 is 12 amino acids in total, end residues counted. Germline-derived CDR1 and CDR2 are SEHNR and FQNEAQ (reference sequence). The CDR3 protein is CASSLARRDLYS.

The chain joins TRBV2 to TRBJ2-7; no clear D. V was trimmed by 7 bases and J by 3 bases, leaving 19 bases between them. The CDR3 is made up of 15 amino acids. Per germline, CDR1 SNHLY and CDR2 FYNNEI. This chain's CDR3 is CASTPRGSNFYEQYF. The CDR3 nucleotides are TGTGCCAGCACCCCCCGAGGTTCGAACTTCTACGAGCAGTACTTC.

This clone was seen more than once but under ten times. The V and J genes are TRBV29-1 and TRBJ2-5; possible D gene TRBD1, 5 bases. V lost 2 bases, J lost 2 bases, and 12 bases lay in between. Germline V gene data show CDR1 as SQVTM and CDR2 as ANQGSEA. This CDR3 has 14 amino acids. In DNA, the CDR3 is TGCAGCGTTGAACCCGCCAGGGAACAAGAGACCCAGTACTTC. It yields the protein CSVEPAREQETQYF. Drawing the rest from reference TRBV29-1 and TRBJ2-5, the complete variable domain is SAVISQKPSRDICQRGTSLTIQCQVDSQVTMMFWYRQQPGQSLTLIATANQGSEATYESGFVIDKFPISRPNLTFSTLTVSNMSPEDSSIYLCSVEPAREQETQYFGPGTRLLVL.

This clone was observed many times. The chain carries TRBV5-1 and TRBJ2-2; 8 nucleotides match TRBD2. V lost 5 bases to trimming and J lost 3 bases; unmatched junction nucleotides: 6. Germline V gene sequence: CDR1 SGHRS, CDR2 YFSETQ. The CDR3 extends over 15 amino acids. The CDR3 nucleotides read TGCGCCAGCAGGATTTTAGCGGGGTACACCGGGGAGCTGTTTTTT. Residues: CASRILAGYTGELFF. The full variable domain, in which reference TRBV5-1 and TRBJ2-2 provide the parts outside the CDR3, is KAGVTQTPRYLIKTRGQQVTLSCSPISGHRSVSWYQQTPGQGLQFLFEYFSETQRNKGNFPGRFSGRQFSNSRSEMNVSTLELGDSALYLCASRILAGYTGELFFGEGSRLTVL.

This clone appeared a few times. V is TRBV28 and J is TRBJ1-2; a weak D match, TRBD1 (5 bases). CDR3 length: 13 amino acids. Trimming shortened V by 2 bases and J by 6 bases, and 10 bases separated the two germline ends. In germline, CDR1 is MDHEN, CDR2 SYDVKM. DNA of the CDR3: TGTGCCAGCAGTTTAGTGGGGGGAAATGGCTACACCTTC. Its translation: CASSLVGGNGYTF.

The genes are TRBV5-1 and TRBJ2-2, with D possibly TRBD2 on 5 matching bases. V was clipped by 5 bases and J by 3 bases, with 23 bases between them. From germline, CDR1 is SGHRS and CDR2 YFSETQ. The CDR3 totals 18 residues. This CDR3 is CASRTVLSGRSHTGELFF. In DNA, the CDR3 is TGCGCCAGCAGAACAGTATTGAGCGGAAGGAGTCACACCGGGGAGCTGTTTTTT.

For this clone: This could be a read error, since a much larger clone is one nucleotide away. The chain employs TRBV11-2 and TRBJ2-7; 8 bases are a match to TRBD1. Germline CDR1 and CDR2: SGHAT and FQNNGV. The CDR3 contains 15 residues. The CDR3 loop reads CVSSALQGAPYEQYF. CDR3 coding DNA: TGTGTCAGCAGCGCCCTCCAGGGGGCTCCCTACGAGCAGTACTTC.